Below, 6 T cell receptor beta chains from the same sample are listed, as sequenced in a study of T-cell reconstitution after alpha-beta-depleted transplantation in children. Unique molecular identifiers tagged the TCRbeta library. TCRdb re-derived calls from the PCR reads in MiXCR, one entry per CDR3 protein. The sample has about 260,000 distinct CDR3 sequences; 6.5% to 10% are singletons. Material: PBMCs, mostly from graft donor cells, obtained 180 days after TCRalphabeta/CD19-depleted stem cell transplant. The receptors here all came from a male patient younger than 18 who had a stem cell transplant for acute lymphoblastic leukemia, so the T cells may come from the graft donor.

This clonotype was seen many times. CDR3 loop: CASSGTGQGQETQYF. The CDR3 DNA reads TGTGCCAGCAGCGGAACAGGACAGGGCCAAGAGACCCAGTACTTC. The rearrangement joins TRBV21-1 to TRBJ2-5; TRBD1, the table's D call, was not compared with the DNA. TRBV21-1 is recorded as a pseudogene. This CDR3 has 15 residues.

This clonotype was counted at least ten times. This chain uses TRBV5-1 with TRBJ2-3; no clear D. Trimming removed 2 bases at V and 0 bases at J, with 10 bases between. The CDR3 is made up of 15 amino acids. In germline, CDR1 is SGHRS, CDR2 YFSETQ. CDR3 amino acids: CASSFGLSSTDTQYF. The CDR3 bases are TGCGCCAGCAGCTTCGGTCTGTCTAGCACAGATACGCAGTATTTT.

This clonotype came up many times. The rearrangement joins TRBV5-1 to TRBJ1-1; unclear D gene. Germline-derived CDR1 and CDR2 are SGHRS and YFSETQ. The CDR3 runs to 15 residues. V was shortened by 3 bases and J by 6 bases, with 18 bases between the two germline ends. The CDR3 loop reads CASSSLESRTAEAFF. For the CDR3, the DNA is TGCGCCAGCAGCTCGCTTGAGTCCCGGACCGCTGAAGCTTTCTTT.

This clonotype was found many times. The CDR3 DNA reads TGTGCCAGCAGCTCCGTTACAGGGGGCTTTTTGAATGAAAAACTGTTTTTT. It is translated as CASSSVTGGFLNEKLFF. The chain links TRBV7-9 to TRBJ1-4, with 9 bases matching TRBD1. The CDR3 is 17 residues long. With 4 bases clipped from V and 5 bases from J, the junction kept 11 bases outside the gene matches. The germline gives CDR1 SEHNR, CDR2 FQNEAQ (reference sequence).

Regarding this clonotype: No conserved phenylalanine or tryptophan ends this CDR3, so it is likely a read error. No DNA is shown, since the ends of the CDR3 on it are uncertain; the CDR3 is the one TCRdb lists. The chain has TRBV20-1 and TRBJ2-7; no DNA check was done on the table's D call, TRBD2. CDR1 DFQATT and CDR2 SNEGSKA come from the germline V gene (reference sequence). The length of the CDR3 is 14 amino acids, counting both ends. The CDR3 sequence is CSARGTSGSYEQHL.

This clonotype was seen at least ten times. This rearrangement joins TRBV20-1 to TRBJ2-7; D not resolved. This CDR3 comprises 15 residues. V was clipped by 5 bases and J by 0 bases, with 17 bases between them. Germline V lookup: CDR1 DFQATT, CDR2 SNEGSKA (reference sequence). In DNA, the CDR3 is TGCAGTGCTTTGCCTCAAGAGGTGAGCTCCTACGAGCAGTACTTC. Protein sequence: CSALPQEVSSYEQYF.